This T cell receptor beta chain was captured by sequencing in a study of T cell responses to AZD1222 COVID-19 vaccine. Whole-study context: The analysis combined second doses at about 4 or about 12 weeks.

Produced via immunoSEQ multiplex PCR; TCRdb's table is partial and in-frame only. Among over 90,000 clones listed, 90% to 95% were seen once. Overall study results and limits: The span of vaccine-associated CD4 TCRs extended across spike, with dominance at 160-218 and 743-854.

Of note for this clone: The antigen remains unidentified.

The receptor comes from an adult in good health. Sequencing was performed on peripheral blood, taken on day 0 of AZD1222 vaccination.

CDR3 loop: CASTQGREQGNEQYF. CDR3 coding DNA: TGTGCCAGCACCCAAGGGCGGGAGCAGGGAAACGAGCAGTACTTC. The chain employs TRBV27 and TRBJ2-7; 7 bases are a match to TRBD2. The CDR3 consists of 15 residues. The germline CDR1 and CDR2 sequences are MNHEY and SMNVEV (reference sequence). V lost 7 bases to trimming and J lost 5 bases; unmatched junction nucleotides: 14.